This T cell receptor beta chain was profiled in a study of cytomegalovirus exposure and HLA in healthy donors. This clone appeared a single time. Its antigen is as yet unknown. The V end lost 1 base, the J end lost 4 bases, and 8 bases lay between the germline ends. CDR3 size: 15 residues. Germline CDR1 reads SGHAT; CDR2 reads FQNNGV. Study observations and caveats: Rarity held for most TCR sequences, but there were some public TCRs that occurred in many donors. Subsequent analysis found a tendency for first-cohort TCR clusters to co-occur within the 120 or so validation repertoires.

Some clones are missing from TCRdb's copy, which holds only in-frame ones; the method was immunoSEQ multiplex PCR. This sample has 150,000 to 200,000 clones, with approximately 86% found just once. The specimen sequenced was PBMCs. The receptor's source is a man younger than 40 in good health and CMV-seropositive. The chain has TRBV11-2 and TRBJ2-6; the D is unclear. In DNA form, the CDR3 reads TGTGCCAGCAGCTTAGCTCTCTCCGGGGCCAACGTCCTGACTTTC. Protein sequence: CASSLALSGANVLTF.